What follows are 25 T cell receptor beta chains derived from one specimen sequenced in a study of early T cells in non-severe SARS-CoV-2 infection. MiXCR, run by TCRdb on the 5' RACE reads, gives a single entry per CDR3 protein. The repertoire holds more than 50,000 distinct CDR3 sequences, with 4.5% to 7% as singletons. Sequencing was done on a sample of whole blood. The receptor source for this set is an adult who was a healthcare worker with PCR-confirmed SARS-CoV-2 infection or an uninfected control (not recorded which).

Concerning this clonotype itself: A read error may explain this, as a much larger clone is one base away. The chain is built from TRBV29-1 and TRBJ2-3; D may be TRBD1 (6 bases). CDR1 is SQVTM and CDR2 is ANQGSEA in the germline V gene. The CDR3 consists of 12 residues. The CDR3 region has the DNA TGCAGCGAGAATCCAGGGGCAGATACGCCGTATTTT. It codes for CSENPGADTPYF.

This clonotype showed up just a few times. The chain uses TRBV7-3 and TRBJ2-5; D not resolved. This CDR3 spans 13 amino acids. Germline V gives CDR1 SGHTA, CDR2 FQGTGA. V was pared by 5 bases and J by 7 bases, with 14 bases between. CDR3 protein: CASSPAGWGTQYF. CDR3 in DNA: TGTGCCAGCAGCCCCGCCGGGTGGGGGACCCAGTACTTC.

This sequence joins TRBV5-1 and TRBJ2-2; TRBD1 aligns across 9 bases. Germline values: CDR1 SGHRS, CDR2 YFSETQ. This CDR3 has 15 amino acids. Germline trimming cut 4 bases from V and 1 base from J; bases unmatched to any gene: 2. This CDR3 reads CASSLGQGNTGELFF. CDR3 DNA: TGCGCCAGCAGCCTGGGACAGGGGAACACCGGGGAGCTGTTTTTT.

This clonotype was seen at least ten times. The chain has TRBV11-2 and TRBJ1-1, with D unclear. Germline V gene data show CDR1 as SGHAT and CDR2 as FQNNGV. V shed 3 bases and J shed 3 bases, with 5 bases lying between them. The CDR3 spans 12 residues. This CDR3 reads CASSFLDTEAFF. CDR3 bases: TGTGCCAGCAGCTTTCTGGACACTGAAGCTTTCTTT.

This clonotype came up a few times. The chain employs TRBV7-2 and TRBJ2-4; D is unresolved. Trimming took 1 base from V and 1 from J, leaving 5 bases between them. The CDR3 spans 14 residues. Germline V CDR1 and CDR2: SGHTA, FQGNSA. The CDR3 coding sequence is TGTGCCAGCAGCTTAGACAGCGCCAAAAACATTCAGTACTTC. This codes for CASSLDSAKNIQYF.

The gene calls are TRBV6-1 and TRBJ1-2, with D possibly matching TRBD1 (5 bases). The CDR3 covers 13 residues. Germline-derived CDR1 and CDR2 are MNHNS and SASEGT. Trimming took 6 bases from V and 4 from J, leaving 12 bases between them. This chain's CDR3 is CASSSEGPYGYTF. The CDR3 region has the DNA TGTGCCAGCAGCAGCGAGGGACCCTATGGCTACACCTTC.

The table lists this clonotype with a few counts. The rearrangement links TRBV10-3 to TRBJ2-7; D ambiguous. Trimming removed 2 bases at V and 4 bases at J, with 15 bases between. Germline assignment: CDR1 ENHRY and CDR2 SYGVKD. The CDR3 is made up of 15 amino acids. CDR3 in amino acids: CAISEGARMRYEQYF. Written as DNA, the CDR3 is TGTGCCATCAGTGAGGGAGCCCGGATGCGGTACGAGCAGTACTTC.

This clonotype was counted many times. The chain carries TRBV27 and TRBJ1-3, with D maybe TRBD1 (6 bases). The CDR3 sequence is 17 residues long. Germline lookup yields CDR1 MNHEY and CDR2 SMNVEV (reference sequence). The V end lost 5 bases, the J end lost 0 bases, and 17 bases lay between the germline ends. CDR3 DNA: TGTGCCAGCAGTACCAGACCCGGGGGGCTCTCTGGAAACACCATATATTTT. It is translated as CASSTRPGGLSGNTIYF.

A remark on this clonotype: A single base separates this from a much larger clone, so it may be a read error. This rearrangement joins TRBV25-1 to TRBJ1-5; TRBD1 is a possible D gene (5 bases). The CDR3 is 15 residues long. Germline V lookup: CDR1 MGHDK, CDR2 SYGVNS. CDR3 coding DNA: TGTGCCAGCAAGCCCACCGGGACCGAAAATCAGCCCCGGCATTTT. Translated, it gives CASKPTGTENQPRHF. The complete variable domain, with remaining parts taken from reference TRBV25-1 and TRBJ1-5, reads EADIYQTPRYLVIGTGKKITLECSQTMGHDKMYWYQQDPGMELHLIHYSYGVNSTEKGDLSSESTVSRIRTEHFPLTLESARPSHTSQYLCASKPTGTENQPRHFGDGTRLSIL.

This clonotype was counted many times. The CDR3 sequence: CSAPGRDYGYTF. The CDR3 DNA is TGCAGTGCCCCTGGACGGGACTATGGCTACACCTTC. The chain links TRBV20-1 to TRBJ1-2; D gene ambiguous. Germline V gene lookup returns CDR1 DFQATT and CDR2 SNEGSKA (reference sequence). V lost 6 bases and J lost 3, with 11 bases in between. CDR3 length equals 12 residues.

This clonotype was counted ten times or more. CDR3 protein: CASSVGRYEQYF. CDR3 nucleotide sequence: TGTGCCAGCAGCGTAGGCCGCTACGAGCAGTACTTC. V is TRBV3-1 and J is TRBJ2-7; no reliable D call. V was cut by 5 bases and J by 3 bases, with 8 bases left in between. Germline lookup yields CDR1 LGHDT and CDR2 YNNKEL (reference sequence). The length of the CDR3 is 12 residues.

This clonotype was picked up many times. The chain joins TRBV27 to TRBJ2-4; either TRBD1 or TRBD2 may fit D (5 bases each). CDR3 length: 13 amino acids. Germline CDR1 MNHEY, CDR2 SMNVEV (reference sequence). Trimming took 3 bases from V and 8 from J, leaving 11 bases between them. The CDR3, as DNA: TGTGCCAGCAGTTTCCTAGGGGAGTACATTCAGTACTTC. Amino acids: CASSFLGEYIQYF.

This clonotype was counted only a few times. The chain combines TRBV4-1 with TRBJ2-7; 9 bases are shared with TRBD2. This CDR3 comprises 17 residues. V shed 3 bases, J shed 0 bases, and the junction held 9 bases outside the gene matches. Looked up from germline, CDR1 is MGHRA and CDR2 is YSYEKL. CDR3 loop: CASSQTSSGTPSYEQYF. In nucleotides, the CDR3 is TGCGCCAGCAGCCAGACCTCTAGCGGGACTCCCTCCTACGAGCAGTACTTC.

This clonotype has a count of ten or more. The chain joins TRBV7-2 to TRBJ1-1; tentative D call: TRBD1 (5 bases). Germline lookup yields CDR1 SGHTA and CDR2 FQGNSA. This CDR3 comprises 12 residues. The V gene lost 5 bases and the J gene lost 5 bases, with 9 bases spanning the gap. CDR3 DNA sequence: TGTGCCAGCAGCGCTAGGGGTACTGAAGCTTTCTTT. Its protein product is CASSARGTEAFF.

To note about this clonotype: A read error may produce the germline difference seen at one junction end. The chain carries TRBV3-1 and TRBJ2-5; D tentatively reads TRBD1 or TRBD2 (5 bases each). This CDR3 has 17 amino acids. CDR1 and CDR2 from the germline V gene are LGHDT and YNNKEL (reference sequence). The CDR3 loop is CASSPWGSRGLGETQHF. The DNA of the CDR3 is TGTGCCAGCAGCCCATGGGGGAGTAGGGGTTTGGGAGAGACCCAGCACTTC.

The J gene is TRBJ1-2, the V gene TRBV30, with TRBD1 as a possible D gene (5 bases). The CDR3 runs 13 residues. Germline V gives CDR1 GTSNPN, CDR2 SVGIG (reference sequence). The V gene lost 4 bases and the J gene lost 8 bases, with 17 bases spanning the gap. CDR3 bases: TGTGCCTGGACATCGGAGGGGTACCGGGGCTACACCTTC. It yields the protein CAWTSEGYRGYTF.

This clonotype was found many times. The chain is built from TRBV12-3 or TRBV12-4 and TRBJ2-7; the match to TRBD1 covers 10 bases. J was trimmed by 5 bases and V by 3 bases; bases with no gene match: 1. The length of the CDR3 is 13 residues. The CDR3 protein is CASSLGTGDEQYF. CDR3 in DNA: TGTGCCAGCAGTTTGGGGACAGGGGACGAGCAGTACTTC.

This clonotype came up many times. This sequence joins TRBV4-3 and TRBJ2-6, with D perhaps matching TRBD2 (5 bases). CDR3 length: 17 amino acids. V shed 0 bases and J shed 0 bases, with 9 bases lying between them. Germline V gives CDR1 LGHNA, CDR2 YSLEER. CDR3 loop: CASSQDWRASGANVLTF. The DNA for the CDR3 is TGCGCCAGCAGCCAAGATTGGCGGGCCTCTGGGGCCAACGTCCTGACTTTC.

The sample holds a few counts of this clonotype. The chain combines TRBV9 with TRBJ2-2, with a possible D match to TRBD2 (6 bases). Trimming left V 0 bases short and J 7 bases short, with 7 bases between. CDR1 and CDR2 from the germline V gene are SGDLS and YYNGEE. The CDR3 totals 13 residues. DNA for the CDR3: TGTGCCAGCAGCGTAGTCGGGGGCGGGGAGCTGTTTTTT. Translating it yields CASSVVGGGELFF.

The table lists this clonotype with a few counts. The chain's CDR3 is CASGLEALGTQYF. As DNA, the CDR3 is TGTGCTAGTGGTTTGGAAGCGTTGGGGACCCAGTACTTC. The chain is built from TRBV12-5 and TRBJ2-5; D gene ambiguous. There are 13 residues in the CDR3. CDR1 LGHNT and CDR2 FRNRAP come from the germline V gene. Trimming cost V 1 base and J 7 bases, with 10 bases left between them.

This clonotype was counted a few times. The chain is built from TRBV7-2 and TRBJ2-7, with D tentatively TRBD2 (6 bases). CDR1 is SGHTA, CDR2 FQGNSA, per germline. V lost 0 bases to trimming and J lost 6 bases, with 9 bases between them. This CDR3 spans 13 amino acids. The CDR3 sequence is CASSLAYGGEQYF. The CDR3, as DNA: TGTGCCAGCAGCTTAGCCTACGGGGGCGAGCAGTACTTC. The full variable domain, its missing parts supplied by reference TRBV7-2 and TRBJ2-7, is GAGVSQSPSNKVTEKGKDVELRCDPISGHTALYWYRQSLGQGLEFLIYFQGNSAPDKSGLPSDRFSAERTGGSVSTLTIQRTQQEDSAVYLCASSLAYGGEQYFGPGTRLTVT.

This clonotype was picked up many times. The J gene is TRBJ1-2, the V gene TRBV3-1; a possible D gene is TRBD1 (6 bases). The V end lost 4 bases, the J end lost 9 bases, and 21 bases lay between the germline ends. The CDR3 consists of 15 residues. Germline lookup yields CDR1 LGHDT and CDR2 YNNKEL (reference sequence). CDR3 nucleotide sequence: TGTGCCAGCAGCCCTCGACCTCGGACAGAAAGAAGCTACACCTTC. Its translation: CASSPRPRTERSYTF.

This clonotype was seen a handful of times. V and J are TRBV6-2 or TRBV6-3 and TRBJ2-1, with TRBD2 matching over 10 bases. Germline V gives CDR1 MNHEY, CDR2 SVGEGT. This CDR3 comprises 15 residues. After removal of 4 bases from V and 7 bases from J, the junction contained 7 bases not matched to a gene. This CDR3 is CASSSYQLAGNEQFF. DNA of the CDR3: TGTGCCAGCAGTTCCTACCAACTAGCGGGGAATGAGCAGTTCTTC.

The chain carries TRBV7-8 and TRBJ2-2; a possible D gene is TRBD1 (5 bases). This CDR3 region has 17 residues. V gave up 0 bases and J gave up 3 bases, with 14 bases separating them. The germline gives CDR1 SGHVS, CDR2 FQNEAQ. The CDR3 is CASSLAMGRADTGELFF. CDR3 nucleotides: TGTGCCAGCAGCTTAGCGATGGGCAGGGCGGACACCGGGGAGCTGTTTTTT.

This clonotype was recorded at least ten times. This chain uses TRBV4-1 with TRBJ1-4; D might be TRBD1 (5 bases). V lost 2 bases to trimming and J lost 7 bases, with 17 bases between them. CDR3 length: 16 residues. The germline CDR1 and CDR2 sequences are MGHRA and YSYEKL. The CDR3 loop is CASSQLQRQGAEKLFF. CDR3 DNA sequence: TGCGCCAGCAGCCAACTACAACGCCAGGGAGCTGAAAAACTGTTTTTT.